These 19 T cell receptor beta chains share one sample of origin, sequenced in a study of blood T cell repertoires in COVID-19. This table comes from immunoSEQ multiplex PCR, and its TCRdb copy is limited to in-frame clones, with some not included. This sample carries approximately 500,000 clones, 80% to 90% of them seen once, and the ten largest clones take approximately 2.9%. Material for sequencing was peripheral blood. The receptors here all came from a human donor in a cohort sampled during active COVID-19.

The chain recombines TRBV7-9 with TRBJ2-2; D is perhaps TRBD2 (6 bases). Between the trimmed V and J ends, which lost 7 bases and 5 bases, there was a span of 17 bases. The CDR3 runs to 15 residues. CDR1 is SEHNR, CDR2 FQNEAQ, per germline (reference sequence). The CDR3 coding sequence is TGTGCCAGCATCTACGGGAGACGGGGGACCGGGGAGCTGTTTTTT. It is translated as CASIYGRRGTGELFF.

This rearrangement joins TRBV24-1 to TRBJ2-1, with 9 bases lining up with TRBD1. The germline V gene encodes CDR1 KGHDR and CDR2 SFDVKD. CDR3 length: 18 residues. J was trimmed by 7 bases and V by 0 bases; bases with no gene match: 12. CDR3 in amino acids: CATSDLQVGGTGKNEQFF. The DNA for the CDR3 is TGTGCCACCAGTGATTTGCAGGTGGGCGGGACAGGGAAAAATGAGCAGTTCTTC.

This chain connects TRBV30 to TRBJ1-6; TRBD1 might be the D (6 bases). The CDR3 consists of 15 residues. V dropped 7 bases and J dropped 9 bases, with 22 bases sitting between them. Germline V CDR1 and CDR2: GTSNPN, SVGIG (reference sequence). The CDR3 DNA is TGTGCCTCCCAAACCGGGACAACCATAGGTTCACCCCTCCACTTT. It yields the protein CASQTGTTIGSPLHF.

The chain recombines TRBV19 with TRBJ2-7; tentatively, D is TRBD2 (6 bases). V was pared by 5 bases and J by 3 bases, with 14 bases between. CDR3 length: 14 amino acids. Germline CDR1 is LNHDA and CDR2 is SQIVND (reference sequence). The CDR3 loop is CASSEEGNFYEQYF. The DNA for the CDR3 is TGTGCCAGTAGTGAGGAGGGAAATTTCTACGAGCAGTACTTC.

The CDR3 here is CASSPQGAGTHTGELFF. In DNA form, the CDR3 reads TGTGCCAGCTCACCACAGGGGGCAGGAACCCACACCGGGGAGCTGTTTTTT. The chain links TRBV18 to TRBJ2-2, with 7 bases identical to TRBD1. The junction had 8 bases not matched to a gene; V was cut back by 1 base and J by 3 bases. Germline CDR1 and CDR2: KGHSH and LQKENI. The CDR3 totals 17 residues. The full variable domain, completed using reference TRBV18 and TRBJ2-2, is NAGVMQNPRHLVRRRGQEARLRCSPMKGHSHVYWYRQLPEEGLKFMVYLQKENIIDESGMPKERFSAEFPKEGPSILRIQQVVRGDSAAYFCASSPQGAGTHTGELFFGEGSRLTVL.

The chain employs TRBV3-1 (or the pseudogene TRBV3-2) and TRBJ2-1; tentative D call: TRBD2 (6 bases). CDR1 is LGHDT and CDR2 is YNNKEL in the germline V gene (reference sequence). Trimming took off 4 bases at V and 10 bases at J, with 20 bases between the two ends. This CDR3 contains 15 residues. CDR3 sequence reads: CASSPAGPPDGEQFF. CDR3 DNA sequence: TGTGCCAGCAGCCCTGCGGGGCCCCCCGATGGGGAGCAGTTCTTC.

The rearrangement links TRBV5-6 to TRBJ2-3; 13 bases are a match to TRBD2. CDR3 length: 17 amino acids. The V gene end was trimmed by 3 bases and the J gene end by 0 bases; junction bases not matched to a gene: 4. Germline values: CDR1 SGHDT, CDR2 YYEEEE. The CDR3 bases are TGTGCCAGCAGCTGGACTAGCGGGGGTCTTAGCACAGATACGCAGTATTTT. It codes for CASSWTSGGLSTDTQYF.

The rearrangement links TRBV14 to TRBJ2-5; D call uncertain. V lost 4 bases, J lost 2 bases, and 2 bases lay in between. The CDR3 runs to 11 residues. Germline V CDR1 and CDR2: SGHDN, FVKESK. The CDR3 DNA is TGTGCCAGCAGCCTACAAGAGACCCAGTACTTC. This encodes CASSLQETQYF.

V and J are TRBV18 and TRBJ1-1, with a possible D match to TRBD1 (6 bases). Germline V gene lookup returns CDR1 KGHSH and CDR2 LQKENI. Trimming removed 5 bases at V and 7 bases at J, with 17 bases between. This CDR3 is 14 amino acids long. CDR3 coding DNA: TGTGCCAGCTCATCAGAAGTAGACAGGTATGAAGCTTTCTTT. This translates into CASSSEVDRYEAFF.

This clone appeared a single time. The chain joins TRBV11-2 to TRBJ1-5; a possible D gene is TRBD1 (6 bases). This CDR3 is 15 amino acids long. V was trimmed by 1 base and J by 5 bases, leaving 12 bases between them. Germline V gene sequence: CDR1 SGHAT, CDR2 FQNNGV. The CDR3: CASSLALGAHQPQHF. CDR3 bases: TGTGCCAGCAGCTTAGCTTTGGGGGCCCATCAGCCCCAGCATTTT.

The V and J genes are TRBV28 and TRBJ2-3; 8 nucleotides line up with TRBD1. The junction had 2 bases not matched to a gene; V was cut back by 2 bases and J by 4 bases. The CDR3 loop spans 14 amino acids. Germline V gene data show CDR1 as MDHEN and CDR2 as SYDVKM. CDR3 sequence reads: CASSLGQGSDTQYF. The CDR3 nucleotides are TGTGCCAGCAGTTTAGGACAGGGCTCAGATACGCAGTATTTT. The full variable domain, its missing parts supplied by reference TRBV28 and TRBJ2-3, is DVKVTQSSRYLVKRTGEKVFLECVQDMDHENMFWYRQDPGLGLRLIYFSYDVKMKEKGDIPEGYSVSREKKERFSLILESASTNQTSMYLCASSLGQGSDTQYFGPGTRLTVL.

V gene TRBV27 combines with J gene TRBJ2-1; a possible D gene is TRBD2 (6 bases). Trimming left V 5 bases short and J 8 bases short, with 13 bases between. In germline, CDR1 is MNHEY, CDR2 SMNVEV (reference sequence). This CDR3 is built from 13 residues. CDR3 region: CASSRLVSHEQFF. The CDR3 DNA follows: TGTGCCAGCAGTCGACTAGTCTCCCATGAGCAGTTCTTC.

This chain joins TRBV18 and TRBJ1-2; D might be TRBD1 (5 bases). This CDR3 is built from 14 residues. CDR1 is KGHSH, CDR2 LQKENI, per germline. Deletions cut 3 bases from V and 5 bases from J, with 13 bases between. The CDR3 spells CASSPSGKGYGYTF. CDR3 DNA: TGTGCCAGCTCACCGTCAGGGAAGGGTTATGGCTACACCTTC.

This rearrangement joins TRBV11-2 to TRBJ1-2, with 7 bases identical to TRBD1. This CDR3 comprises 14 residues. V dropped 6 bases and J dropped 4; count of bases not matched to a gene: 8. Germline V lookup: CDR1 SGHAT, CDR2 FQNNGV. The CDR3 reads CASSQTWTGYGYTF. The CDR3 DNA sequence: TGTGCCAGCAGTCAAACTTGGACAGGCTATGGCTACACCTTC.

The chain carries TRBV30 and TRBJ2-1, with D possibly matching TRBD1 (7 bases). Per germline, CDR1 GTSNPN and CDR2 SVGIG (reference sequence). Between the trimmed V and J ends, which lost 0 bases and 7 bases, there was a span of 19 bases. The CDR3 is 16 residues long. CDR3 sequence: CAWSVGGGALLNEQFF. The CDR3 DNA sequence: TGTGCCTGGAGTGTTGGAGGGGGCGCATTGCTGAATGAGCAGTTCTTC.

V is TRBV5-1 and J is TRBJ2-1, with D tentatively TRBD1 (6 bases). Germline assignment: CDR1 SGHRS and CDR2 YFSETQ. The CDR3 totals 13 residues. Trimming removed 9 bases from V and 6 bases from J, with 16 bases in between. The CDR3 DNA reads TGCGCCACCCAACAGGGAGTGGGCAATGAGCAGTTCTTC. It is translated as CATQQGVGNEQFF.

The chain links TRBV5-1 to TRBJ2-7; maybe TRBD2 (5 bases). V lost 4 bases, J lost 3 bases, and 11 bases lay in between. The length of the CDR3 is 13 residues. Germline V gene data show CDR1 as SGHRS and CDR2 as YFSETQ. The CDR3 is CASSPLRDYEQYF. CDR3 in DNA: TGCGCCAGCAGCCCACTGAGGGACTACGAGCAGTACTTC.

This clone has a single count. The rearrangement uses TRBV11-3 and TRBJ2-7; TRBD1 matches at 7 bases. Germline lookup yields CDR1 SGHNT and CDR2 YENEEA. The CDR3 contains 13 residues. The J segment lost 7 bases and the V segment lost 5 bases, leaving 8 bases of the junction unmatched. CDR3 protein: CASSTRQGWEQYF. The CDR3 DNA reads as TGTGCCAGCAGCACCCGACAGGGTTGGGAGCAGTACTTC.

The chain carries TRBV9 and TRBJ1-2, with no clear D. The CDR3 totals 13 residues. CDR1 is SGDLS, CDR2 YYNGEE, per germline. V was pared by 0 bases and J by 1 base, with 4 bases between. The CDR3 region is CASSVDHNYGYTF. In DNA, the CDR3 is TGTGCCAGCAGCGTAGATCATAACTATGGCTACACCTTC. The complete variable domain, with remaining parts taken from reference TRBV9 and TRBJ1-2, reads DSGVTQTPKHLITATGQRVTLRCSPRSGDLSVYWYQQSLDQGLQFLIQYYNGEERAKGNILERFSAQQFPDLHSELNLSSLELGDSALYFCASSVDHNYGYTFGSGTRLTVV.